The clone carrying this T cell receptor (beta chain) was picked up a small number of times. Its antigen remains unknown. Losses at the gene ends were 5 bases for V and 3 bases for J; bases not matched to a gene: 8. From germline, CDR1 is SNHLY and CDR2 FYNNEI. The CDR3 extends over 15 amino acids. The sample originates from a study of beta chain features in type 1 diabetes. Notes on the study in general: Within each of all four CD4+ subsets, Type 1 diabetes patients had TCRB CDR3s that were moderately but significantly shorter.

Isolated RNA was reverse transcribed in full, so expressed TCRB transcripts were sequenced. Data came from immunoSEQ multiplex PCR; TCRdb stores just in-frame clones and leaves some out. The table shows more than 250,000 clones, with just over 20% occurring only once. The origin of this receptor is a woman aged 40 to 50 with type 1 diabetes. The sequencing input was naive CD4+ T cells from blood. The gene calls are TRBV2 and TRBJ2-3, with 7 bases fitting TRBD1. This chain's CDR3 is CASSQQGIRTDTQYF. The CDR3 nucleotides are TGTGCCAGCAGTCAACAGGGGATCAGGACAGATACGCAGTATTTT. Together with reference TRBV2 and TRBJ2-3, the CDR3 gives the full variable domain: EPEVTQTPSHQVTQMGQEVILRCVPISNHLYFYWYRQILGQKVEFLVSFYNNEISEKSEIFDDQFSVERPDGSNFTLKIRSTKLEDSAMYFCASSQQGIRTDTQYFGPGTRLTVL.